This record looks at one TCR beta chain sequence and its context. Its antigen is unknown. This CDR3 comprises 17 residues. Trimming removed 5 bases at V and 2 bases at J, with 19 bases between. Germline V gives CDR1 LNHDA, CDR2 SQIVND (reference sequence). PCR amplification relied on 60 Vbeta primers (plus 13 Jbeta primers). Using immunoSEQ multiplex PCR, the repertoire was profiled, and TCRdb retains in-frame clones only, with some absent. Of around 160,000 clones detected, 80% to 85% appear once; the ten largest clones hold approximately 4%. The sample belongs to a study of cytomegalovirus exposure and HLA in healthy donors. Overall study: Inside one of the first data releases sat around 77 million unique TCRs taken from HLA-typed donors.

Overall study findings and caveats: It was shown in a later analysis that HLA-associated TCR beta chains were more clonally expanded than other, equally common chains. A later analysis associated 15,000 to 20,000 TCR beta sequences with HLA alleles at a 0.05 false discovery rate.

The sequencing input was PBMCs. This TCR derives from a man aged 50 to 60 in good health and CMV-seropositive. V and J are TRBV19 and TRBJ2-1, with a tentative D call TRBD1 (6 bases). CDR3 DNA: TGTGCCAGTAGTCCCACGAGGAGGCCAGGGGCCTACAATGAGCAGTTCTTC. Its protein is CASSPTRRPGAYNEQFF.